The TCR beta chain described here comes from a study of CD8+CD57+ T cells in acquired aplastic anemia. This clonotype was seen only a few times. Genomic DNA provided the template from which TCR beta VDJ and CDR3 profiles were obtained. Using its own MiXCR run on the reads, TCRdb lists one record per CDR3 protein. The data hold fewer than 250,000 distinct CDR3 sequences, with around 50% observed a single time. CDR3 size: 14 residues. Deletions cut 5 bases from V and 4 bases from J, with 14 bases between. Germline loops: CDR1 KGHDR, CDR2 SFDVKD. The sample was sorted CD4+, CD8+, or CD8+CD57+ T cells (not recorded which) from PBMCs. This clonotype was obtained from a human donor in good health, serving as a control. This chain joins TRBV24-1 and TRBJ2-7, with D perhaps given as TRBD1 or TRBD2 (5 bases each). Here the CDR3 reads CATSGSGDGYEQYF. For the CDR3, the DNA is TGTGCCACCAGTGGTTCTGGGGACGGGTACGAGCAGTACTTC.